A selection of T cell receptor beta chains follows, all from one sample in a study of tumor-infiltrating lymphocytes in localized non-small cell lung cancer. The data were produced by immunoSEQ multiplex PCR, yet TCRdb's version contains in-frame clones alone and is incomplete. The table records some 13,000 clones, around 72% of them present only once. The specimen sequenced was uninvolved lung tissue not adjacent to the tumor. Receptors originate from a human donor with non-small cell lung cancer. Both conserved end residues are part of each CDR3. Each record gives: clone size, D gene, V gene, J gene, CDR3 protein, CDR3 DNA. A D gene is named only where the DNA matches it firmly. A row's size may be missing; if present it is once, few, many or a size class.

>once|NA|TRBV7-9|TRBJ2-7
CASSFGDTREQYF
TGTGCCAGCAGCTTCGGGGACACCCGGGAGCAGTACTTC
>NA|TRBD1|TRBV29-1|TRBJ2-1
CSAGVWTGGARITLYNEQFF
TGCAGCGCCGGGGTTTGGACAGGTGGGGCCCGAATTACTCTATACAATGAGCAGTTCTTC
>NA|NA|TRBV28|TRBJ2-7
CASSLIPDSFEDEQYF
TGTGCCAGCAGTTTAATCCCCGATTCGTTCGAAGACGAGCAGTACTTC
>NA|NA|TRBV7-2|TRBJ2-1
CASSLDWGGAYNEQFF
TGTGCCAGCAGCTTAGATTGGGGGGGGGCTTACAATGAGCAGTTCTTC
>NA|NA|TRBV15|TRBJ1-2
CATSAGTNYGYTF
TGTGCCACCAGCGCCGGGACTAACTATGGCTACACCTTC
>NA|TRBD2|TRBV27|TRBJ2-5
CASSLSREAQETQYF
TGTGCCAGCAGTTTATCGCGGGAGGCCCAAGAGACCCAGTACTTC
>once|NA|TRBV21-1|TRBJ1-1
CASSKFLWADTEAFF
TGTGCCAGCAGCAAATTCCTTTGGGCCGACACTGAAGCTTTCTTT
>NA|NA|TRBV29-1|TRBJ1-2
CSVETQGGYTF
TGCAGCGTTGAAACGCAGGGAGGCTACACCTTC
>NA|NA|TRBV27|TRBJ1-3
CASSTTSSGGSGNTIYF
TGTGCCAGCAGTACGACCTCCTCCGGGGGCTCTGGAAACACCATATATTTT
>once|NA|TRBV15|TRBJ1-2
CATSRGAAGKNYGYTF
TGTGCCACCAGCAGAGGGGCGGCGGGGAAAAACTATGGCTACACCTTC
>NA|NA|TRBV27|TRBJ1-2
CASSFLGGGGYTF
TGTGCCAGCAGTTTCCTTGGGGGAGGTGGCTACACCTTC
>NA|NA|TRBV19|TRBJ1-1
CASSIPEAGVSTEAFF
TGTGCCAGTAGTATTCCTGAGGCAGGGGTTTCCACTGAAGCTTTCTTT
>NA|NA|TRBV4-1|TRBJ2-2
CASRQIKTNTGELFF
TGCGCCAGCCGCCAAATCAAAACGAACACCGGGGAGCTGTTTTTT
>few|NA|TRBV5-4|TRBJ1-1
CASSLSQTNTEAFF
TGTGCCAGCAGCTTGAGTCAAACGAACACTGAAGCTTTCTTT
>medium-sized|NA|TRBV6-5|TRBJ2-3
CASSYSFTSPDTQYF
TGTGCCAGCAGTTACTCGTTTACTAGCCCAGATACGCAGTATTTT
>NA|TRBD1|TRBV5-1|TRBJ1-1
CASSSPDRENTEAFF
TGCGCCAGCAGCTCACCAGACAGGGAAAACACTGAAGCTTTCTTT
>NA|TRBD1|TRBV28|TRBJ1-4
CASSSPGTGGEKLFF
TGTGCCAGCAGTTCTCCCGGGACAGGGGGTGAAAAACTGTTTTTT
>NA|NA|TRBV14|TRBJ1-1
CASSQGDGRVAFF
TGTGCCAGCAGCCAGGGCGATGGTCGGGTGGCTTTCTTT
>few|TRBD1|TRBV19|TRBJ2-2
CASSGTGGWTGELFF
TGTGCCAGTAGTGGGACAGGGGGGTGGACCGGGGAGCTGTTTTTT
>NA|TRBD2|TRBV11-3|TRBJ2-2
CASRQGLNTGELFF
TGTGCCAGCAGGCAGGGACTAAACACCGGGGAGCTGTTTTTT
>NA|TRBD1|TRBV28|TRBJ1-1
CASSSLPGQGRIPEAFF
TGTGCCAGCAGTTCCCTACCGGGACAGGGAAGGATACCTGAAGCTTTCTTT
>NA|TRBD1|TRBV5-4|TRBJ1-2
CASSLGGQVSYGYTF
TGTGCCAGCAGCTTGGGGGGACAGGTGTCTTATGGCTACACCTTC
>NA|NA|TRBV15|TRBJ2-2
CATSRQGYTGELFF
TGTGCCACCAGCAGACAGGGTTACACCGGGGAGCTGTTTTTT
>NA|NA|TRBV5-8|TRBJ2-2
CASSPFAGTGELFF
TGTGCCAGCAGCCCGTTTGCGGGGACCGGGGAGCTGTTTTTT